Below are 23 T cell receptor beta chains sequenced from a single sample in a study of blood T cell repertoires in COVID-19. The data were produced by immunoSEQ multiplex PCR, yet TCRdb's version contains in-frame clones alone and is incomplete. The table includes 220,000 or so clones, around 84% detected once. The sample taken for sequencing was PBMCs or T cells enriched from blood (not recorded which). The receptors come from a woman aged 40 to 49 who had recovered from COVID-19.

This clone occurred once. This chain joins TRBV14 and TRBJ2-3, with 10 bases lining up with TRBD2. This CDR3 region has 18 residues. Trimming cost V 6 bases and J 4 bases; bases outside gene matches: 16. Germline CDR1 is SGHDN and CDR2 is FVKESK. The CDR3, as DNA: TGTGCCAGCAGTATCGGTTGGCTAGCGGGAGCCAAAGCAGATACGCAGTATTTT. It is translated as CASSIGWLAGAKADTQYF.

The chain carries TRBV28 and TRBJ2-7; tentative D call: TRBD2 (7 bases). Germline CDR1 and CDR2: MDHEN and SYDVKM. Trimming pared 6 bases from V and 4 bases from J, leaving 16 bases between. The CDR3 totals 14 residues. The CDR3 nucleotides are TGTGCCAGCAGCACAGGGAGGGTTAGTTACGAGCAGTACTTC. This gives the protein CASSTGRVSYEQYF.

The chain carries TRBV24-1 and TRBJ2-1; possible D gene TRBD2, 5 bases. Per germline, CDR1 KGHDR and CDR2 SFDVKD. CDR3 length: 12 amino acids. The V gene lost 5 bases and the J gene lost 6 bases, with 7 bases spanning the gap. CDR3 region: CATSVDSNEQFF. The CDR3 DNA reads TGTGCCACCAGTGTGGACTCCAATGAGCAGTTCTTC.

This clone was recorded a few times. The gene calls are TRBV28 and TRBJ2-5; weak D call: TRBD1 (5 bases). Germline assignment: CDR1 MDHEN and CDR2 SYDVKM. CDR3 length: 14 residues. The V end was cut by 5 bases, the J end by 4 bases, with 14 bases between. CDR3 protein: CASSVTGSPETQYF. The CDR3 DNA follows: TGTGCCAGCAGTGTCACAGGCTCCCCAGAGACCCAGTACTTC. Full variable domain (outside the CDR3, taken from reference TRBV28 and TRBJ2-5): DVKVTQSSRYLVKRTGEKVFLECVQDMDHENMFWYRQDPGLGLRLIYFSYDVKMKEKGDIPEGYSVSREKKERFSLILESASTNQTSMYLCASSVTGSPETQYFGPGTRLLVL.

The chain is built from TRBV10-3 and TRBJ2-1; 10 positions agree with TRBD2. The CDR3 runs 15 residues. V shed 8 bases, J shed 8 bases, and the junction held 12 bases outside the gene matches. In germline, CDR1 is ENHRY, CDR2 SYGVKD. The CDR3 region has the DNA TGTGCCATCGCAGGAGCGGGAGGGATAGGTGATGAGCAGTTCTTC. Residues: CAIAGAGGIGDEQFF.

CDR3 coding DNA: TGTGCCTCAAGACTAGCGGGAGTCGCAGAGACCCAGTACTTC. Its translation: CASRLAGVAETQYF. The chain uses TRBV30 and TRBJ2-5, with 12 bases lining up with TRBD2. The CDR3 contains 14 residues. The junction had 7 bases not matched to a gene; V was cut back by 7 bases and J by 4 bases. Germline values: CDR1 GTSNPN, CDR2 SVGIG (reference sequence).

The rearrangement links TRBV18 to TRBJ1-2; 8 bases fit TRBD1. This CDR3 comprises 13 residues. V shed 5 bases and J 6 bases; nucleotides not matched to a gene: 5. Germline V lookup: CDR1 KGHSH, CDR2 LQKENI. The CDR3 DNA sequence: TGTGCCAGCTCAACCCCACAGGGGGATGGCTACACCTTC. Amino acids: CASSTPQGDGYTF.

This rearrangement joins TRBV5-5 to TRBJ2-2, with TRBD2 matching 11 bases. J was trimmed by 1 base and V by 4 bases; bases with no gene match: 12. The CDR3 length is 19 residues. Germline lookup yields CDR1 SGHKS and CDR2 YYEKEE (reference sequence). CDR3: CASSARGDLAGGNTGELFF. The CDR3 DNA follows: TGTGCCAGCAGCGCCAGGGGAGACCTAGCGGGAGGGAACACCGGGGAGCTGTTTTTT.

The genes are TRBV6-5 and TRBJ2-2; 8 positions agree with TRBD2. V was pared by 5 bases and J by 7 bases, with 9 bases of the junction left unmatched. Per the germline V gene, CDR1 is MNHEY and CDR2 is SVGAGI. The CDR3 sequence is 15 residues long. The CDR3 bases are TGTGCCAGCAGTATGCTTTTCGGGAGGGTCGGGGAGCTGTTTTTT. It codes for CASSMLFGRVGELFF.

The chain uses TRBV10-3 and TRBJ2-3; 10 nucleotides agree with TRBD2. Germline CDR1 ENHRY, CDR2 SYGVKD. The CDR3 has 15 amino acids. Unmatched junction bases numbered 13, after V lost 10 bases and J lost 6 bases. CDR3 nucleotide sequence: TGTGCCACTACTGGAACTAGCGGGAATTTGGATACGCAGTATTTT. This encodes CATTGTSGNLDTQYF.

J is TRBJ1-2 and V is TRBV29-1, with D possibly matching TRBD1 (6 bases). Germline V gene sequence: CDR1 SQVTM, CDR2 ANQGSEA. The CDR3 contains 12 residues. The V end lost 4 bases, the J end lost 5 bases, and 11 bases lay between the germline ends. DNA for the CDR3: TGCAGCGTTGCCCAGGGGCGGTATGGCTACACCTTC. This sequence encodes CSVAQGRYGYTF.

This clone was observed at least ten times. The gene calls are TRBV19 and TRBJ2-3, with D maybe TRBD2 (7 bases). Trimming removed 4 bases at V and 11 bases at J, with 16 bases between. From germline, CDR1 is LNHDA and CDR2 SQIVND (reference sequence). The CDR3 length is 13 residues. CDR3 loop: CASSNFLGGGQYF. The CDR3 DNA follows: TGTGCCAGTAGTAACTTCCTGGGAGGGGGGCAGTATTTT.

V is TRBV28 and J is TRBJ1-5; no reliable D call. The germline gives CDR1 MDHEN, CDR2 SYDVKM. With 3 bases removed from V and 4 bases from J, the gap between germline ends came to 10 bases. The CDR3 spans 14 residues. CDR3 in amino acids: CASSLRGWNQPQHF. CDR3 nucleotides: TGTGCCAGCAGTTTGCGGGGTTGGAATCAGCCCCAGCATTTT.

V usage is TRBV3-1 (or the pseudogene TRBV3-2) and J usage is TRBJ1-5; D call uncertain. Trimming pared 0 bases from V and 6 bases from J, leaving 9 bases between. Germline V lookup: CDR1 LGHDT, CDR2 YNNKEL (reference sequence). The CDR3 extends over 14 amino acids. DNA for the CDR3: TGTGCCAGCAGCCAAGATCTGGCTGGTCAGCCCCAGCATTTT. It is translated as CASSQDLAGQPQHF.

The chain uses TRBV11-2 and TRBJ2-2, with D tentatively TRBD1 (5 bases). Germline V gives CDR1 SGHAT, CDR2 FQNNGV. The CDR3 totals 13 residues. The ends were cut back, 5 bases at V and 5 bases at J, with 9 bases in the middle. The CDR3, as DNA: TGTGCCAGCAGCCTCCGACAGACCGGGGAGCTGTTTTTT. This gives the protein CASSLRQTGELFF.

This rearrangement joins TRBV18 to TRBJ2-4; 9 bases fit TRBD1. V shed 4 bases, J shed 8 bases, and the junction held 3 bases outside the gene matches. Germline assignment: CDR1 KGHSH and CDR2 LQKENI. The CDR3 has 13 amino acids. The CDR3 region is CASSQGQGYIQYF. CDR3 bases: TGTGCCAGCTCACAGGGACAGGGATACATTCAGTACTTC. Variable domain in full (rest from reference TRBV18 and TRBJ2-4): NAGVMQNPRHLVRRRGQEARLRCSPMKGHSHVYWYRQLPEEGLKFMVYLQKENIIDESGMPKERFSAEFPKEGPSILRIQQVVRGDSAAYFCASSQGQGYIQYFGAGTRLSVL.

The chain couples TRBV6-1 to TRBJ1-2; D perhaps matches TRBD1 (5 bases). This CDR3 region has 16 residues. Trimming shortened V by 4 bases and J by 3 bases, and 18 bases separated the two germline ends. Per germline, CDR1 MNHNS and CDR2 SASEGT. This chain's CDR3 is CASSVNRGGRDYGYTF. The CDR3 region has the DNA TGTGCCAGCAGTGTAAACCGTGGGGGGAGGGACTATGGCTACACCTTC.

V usage is TRBV21-1 and J usage is TRBJ1-4; the tabulated D call, TRBD1, remains unverified against the DNA. TRBV21-1 has pseudogene status. The CDR3 extends over 16 amino acids. The CDR3 loop reads CASSKGVGRGHEKLFF. The CDR3, as DNA: TGTGCCAGCAGCAAAGGGGTGGGCAGGGGTCATGAAAAACTGTTTTTT.

V usage is TRBV27 and J usage is TRBJ1-5, with D perhaps TRBD1 (6 bases). V shed 3 bases and J shed 1 base, with 10 bases lying between them. This CDR3 region has 15 residues. Germline V gene data show CDR1 as MNHEY and CDR2 as SMNVEV (reference sequence). The chain's CDR3 is CASSLNRGSNQPQHF. The CDR3 DNA reads TGTGCCAGCAGTTTGAATAGGGGGAGCAATCAGCCCCAGCATTTT.

The genes are TRBV29-1 and TRBJ1-1; 7 bases are shared with TRBD1. The CDR3 runs 12 residues. V lost 4 bases to trimming and J lost 1 base; unmatched junction nucleotides: 0. The germline V gene encodes CDR1 SQVTM and CDR2 ANQGSEA. CDR3 in DNA: TGCAGCGTTGGGGACAGGAACACTGAAGCTTTCTTT. Translated, it gives CSVGDRNTEAFF. Full variable domain (missing parts from reference TRBV29-1 and TRBJ1-1): SAVISQKPSRDICQRGTSLTIQCQVDSQVTMMFWYRQQPGQSLTLIATANQGSEATYESGFVIDKFPISRPNLTFSTLTVSNMSPEDSSIYLCSVGDRNTEAFFGQGTRLTVV.

The V gene is TRBV3-1 (or the pseudogene TRBV3-2), the J gene TRBJ1-1; perhaps TRBD1 as D (5 bases). Germline CDR1 reads LGHDT; CDR2 reads YNNKEL (reference sequence). V dropped 5 bases and J dropped 8 bases, with 18 bases sitting between them. The length of the CDR3 is 14 residues. CDR3 loop: CASSALDKYSEAFF. DNA for the CDR3: TGTGCCAGCAGCGCCTTGGACAAATATTCGGAAGCTTTCTTT.

The gene calls are TRBV9 and TRBJ2-1; D might be TRBD2 (6 bases). V shed 0 bases and J shed 6 bases, with 7 bases lying between them. CDR3 length equals 13 residues. Per germline, CDR1 SGDLS and CDR2 YYNGEE. This chain's CDR3 is CASSVGGVNEQFF. The CDR3, as DNA: TGTGCCAGCAGCGTAGGCGGGGTCAATGAGCAGTTCTTC.

The sample holds a few counts of this clone. This chain joins TRBV24-1 and TRBJ2-1; D possibly corresponds to TRBD1 (6 bases). Trimming took off 7 bases at V and 4 bases at J, with 22 bases between the two ends. This CDR3 contains 17 residues. Germline V gene sequence: CDR1 KGHDR, CDR2 SFDVKD. This CDR3 reads CATRPPPTAGVYNEQFF. The CDR3 nucleotides are TGTGCCACCAGGCCCCCCCCCACGGCAGGGGTTTACAATGAGCAGTTCTTC.